This passage covers 25 T cell receptor beta chains from one sample sequenced in a study of CD8 T cells in Susac syndrome. cDNA came from about 0.46 to 1 ug RNA primed by random hexamers. TCRdb itself ran the immunoSEQ multiplex PCR reads through MiXCR, one entry per CDR3 protein. The sample includes around 300,000 distinct CDR3 sequences, just over 90% of them seen just once. The sample comprised CD4+ T cells from PBMCs. Every receptor here comes from a human donor with multiple sclerosis.

The J gene is TRBJ2-5, the V gene TRBV5-4, with D perhaps matching TRBD1 or TRBD2 (5 bases each). The CDR3 contains 15 residues. V gave up 4 bases and J gave up 3 bases, with 16 bases separating them. Germline V gene data show CDR1 as SGHNT and CDR2 as YYREEE (reference sequence). CDR3 amino acids: CASSTGPNSEETQYF. DNA of the CDR3: TGTGCCAGCAGCACGGGACCAAACTCGGAAGAGACCCAGTACTTC.

This clonotype was seen a single time. The rearrangement joins TRBV29-1 to TRBJ2-6; D is unclear. The CDR3 has 13 residues. Germline V lookup: CDR1 SQVTM, CDR2 ANQGSEA. V was pared by 5 bases and J by 0 bases, with 5 bases between. The CDR3 region is CSVMYSGANVLTF. Here the CDR3 DNA reads TGCAGCGTTATGTACTCTGGGGCCAACGTCCTGACTTTC. The full variable domain, rest sourced from reference TRBV29-1 and TRBJ2-6, is SAVISQKPSRDICQRGTSLTIQCQVDSQVTMMFWYRQQPGQSLTLIATANQGSEATYESGFVIDKFPISRPNLTFSTLTVSNMSPEDSSIYLCSVMYSGANVLTFGAGSRLTVL.

This clonotype appeared a single time. The genes are TRBV27 and TRBJ2-7; 9 bases align to TRBD2. The germline V gene encodes CDR1 MNHEY and CDR2 SMNVEV (reference sequence). The J segment lost 3 bases and the V segment lost 2 bases, leaving 5 bases of the junction unmatched. The CDR3 contains 15 residues. The chain's CDR3 is CASSLSSGRSYEQYF. CDR3 bases: TGTGCCAGCAGTTTAAGTAGCGGGAGAAGCTACGAGCAGTACTTC.

The chain couples TRBV6-5 to TRBJ2-7; 10 nucleotides match TRBD1. The germline gives CDR1 MNHEY, CDR2 SVGAGI. CDR3 length: 15 amino acids. V lost 5 bases, J lost 2 bases, and 6 bases stayed unmatched. CDR3 bases: TGTGCCAGCAGTCTCCGGGACAGGGGACCCTACGAGCAGTACTTC. This codes for CASSLRDRGPYEQYF.

This chain uses TRBV5-5 with TRBJ1-1, with 8 bases identical to TRBD1. V lost 4 bases and J lost 2; bases outside the gene matches: 7. The CDR3 length is 15 residues. The germline V gene has CDR1 SGHKS and CDR2 YYEKEE (reference sequence). This chain's CDR3 is CASSGTTGANTEAFF. The CDR3 DNA reads TGTGCCAGCAGCGGGACGACAGGGGCCAACACTGAAGCTTTCTTT.

The J gene is TRBJ2-3, the V gene TRBV29-1; 9 bases line up with TRBD1. Germline V lookup: CDR1 SQVTM, CDR2 ANQGSEA. V was pared by 2 bases and J by 5 bases, with 11 bases of the junction left unmatched. The CDR3 runs to 16 residues. Written as DNA, the CDR3 is TGCAGCGTTGAACCCCTCCCGACAGGGGGAATAGATACGCAGTATTTT. This sequence encodes CSVEPLPTGGIDTQYF.

The V and J genes are TRBV10-3 and TRBJ2-3, with D unresolved. Per the germline V gene, CDR1 is ENHRY and CDR2 is SYGVKD. CDR3 length: 15 amino acids. V was shortened by 7 bases and J by 3 bases, with 17 bases between the two germline ends. This CDR3 reads CAIMKDGLGTDTQYF. CDR3 coding DNA: TGTGCCATCATGAAGGACGGTCTCGGGACAGATACGCAGTATTTT.

The rearrangement joins TRBV7-2 to TRBJ1-4; D might be TRBD1 (5 bases). Looked up from germline, CDR1 is SGHTA and CDR2 is FQGNSA. The V end was cut by 3 bases, the J end by 8 bases, with 13 bases between. This CDR3 contains 14 residues. DNA for the CDR3: TGTGCCAGCAGCTTGGACATCCTTCAGGAAAAACTGTTTTTT. Residues: CASSLDILQEKLFF.

The chain recombines TRBV5-1 with TRBJ1-5; 10 bases line up with TRBD1. Losses at the gene ends were 2 bases for V and 7 bases for J; bases not matched to a gene: 3. Germline V lookup: CDR1 SGHRS, CDR2 YFSETQ. CDR3 size: 14 residues. The CDR3 here is CASSFGTGDQPQHF. The DNA for the CDR3 is TGCGCCAGCAGCTTCGGGACAGGGGACCAGCCCCAGCATTTT.

V gene TRBV25-1 combines with J gene TRBJ2-5, with 7 bases lining up with TRBD2. The CDR3 consists of 14 residues. The germline CDR1 and CDR2 sequences are MGHDK and SYGVNS. Trimming at V came to 8 bases and at J to 1 base, leaving 7 bases not matched to a gene. CDR3 in DNA: TGTGCCAGCCGGCCGGGAGGCAGCCAAGAGACCCAGTACTTC. This gives the protein CASRPGGSQETQYF.

V gene TRBV23-1 combines with J gene TRBJ2-5; 9 nucleotides agree with TRBD1. TRBV23-1 belongs to the ORF category, with a function that is uncertain. J gave up 5 bases and V 3 bases, and 10 bases lay outside the gene matches. There are 16 residues in the CDR3. As DNA, the CDR3 is TGCGCCAGCAGTCATCACCCCAACAGGGGGCTGGAGACCCAGTACTTC. Translation: CASSHHPNRGLETQYF.

This chain joins TRBV30 and TRBJ2-1, with 10 bases identical to TRBD2. The CDR3 has 15 amino acids. In germline, CDR1 is GTSNPN, CDR2 SVGIG (reference sequence). The V gene end was trimmed by 3 bases and the J gene end by 1 base; junction bases not matched to a gene: 3. CDR3 sequence reads: CAWSPSGGSYNEQFF. The CDR3 coding sequence is TGTGCCTGGAGCCCTAGCGGGGGATCCTACAATGAGCAGTTCTTC.

V and J are TRBV3-1 and TRBJ2-7; D might be TRBD2 (5 bases). Germline CDR1 LGHDT, CDR2 YNNKEL (reference sequence). Trimming left V 4 bases short and J 2 bases short, with 12 bases between. The CDR3 length is 14 residues. As DNA, the CDR3 is TGTGCCAGCAGCCTGGTTTTCGGGACCTACGAGCAGTACTTC. Its protein product is CASSLVFGTYEQYF.

The chain carries TRBV6-5 and TRBJ2-7; 7 nucleotides match TRBD1. Trimming cost V 10 bases and J 6 bases; bases outside gene matches: 6. The CDR3 length is 11 residues. CDR1 MNHEY and CDR2 SVGAGI come from the germline V gene. This CDR3 is CATTGQSEQYF. The CDR3 nucleotides read TGTGCCACAACGGGACAGTCCGAGCAGTACTTC.

The J gene is TRBJ1-2, the V gene TRBV29-1, with D possibly TRBD1 on 5 matching bases. The CDR3 is made up of 13 amino acids. The germline V and J ends were trimmed by 6 bases and 3 bases, with 14 bases remaining between them. The germline V gene encodes CDR1 SQVTM and CDR2 ANQGSEA. In DNA form, the CDR3 reads TGCAGCGTGGGGGAGGACACCTACTATGGCTACACCTTC. Residues: CSVGEDTYYGYTF.

This clonotype was recorded a few times. V and J are TRBV12-3 or TRBV12-4 and TRBJ2-7, with unresolved D. This CDR3 contains 11 residues. With 4 bases removed from V and 3 bases from J, the gap between germline ends came to 4 bases. CDR3 in DNA: TGTGCCAGCAGTTCCTACTACGAGCAGTACTTC. Its translation is CASSSYYEQYF.

This rearrangement joins TRBV7-6 to TRBJ2-1, with D hard to call. Trimming removed 5 bases at V and 2 bases at J, with 13 bases between. Germline V gene data show CDR1 as SGHVS and CDR2 as FNYEAQ. This CDR3 comprises 15 residues. The CDR3 protein is CASSLRWGAYNEQFF. CDR3 in DNA: TGTGCCAGCAGCCTTCGGTGGGGTGCCTACAATGAGCAGTTCTTC. Based on the CDR3 plus reference TRBV7-6 and TRBJ2-1, the full variable domain is GAGVSQSPRYKVTKRGQDVALRCDPISGHVSLYWYRQALGQGPEFLTYFNYEAQQDKSGLPNDRFSAERPEGSISTLTIQRTEQRDSAMYRCASSLRWGAYNEQFFGPGTRLTVL.

The V call is TRBV24-1, the J call TRBJ2-1, with a possible D match to TRBD1 (6 bases). Germline CDR1 and CDR2: KGHDR and SFDVKD. The V gene lost 2 bases and the J gene lost 14 bases, with 39 bases spanning the gap. The CDR3 is 21 amino acids. CDR3 sequence (DNA): TGTGCCACCAGTGATTCGCGAGGGCCAGCAAATGGGGGCCTCCTAGGACGCTTGGAGTTCTTC. This sequence encodes CATSDSRGPANGGLLGRLEFF.

CDR3 nucleotides: TGTGCCAGCTTCCGACTAGCGGGCAGCACAGATACGCAGTATTTT. This encodes CASFRLAGSTDTQYF. The chain couples TRBV5-6 to TRBJ2-3, with 10 bases fitting TRBD2. Trimming removed 7 bases from V and 0 bases from J; junction bases left unmatched: 5. The germline V gene has CDR1 SGHDT and CDR2 YYEEEE. This CDR3 spans 15 amino acids.

V and J are TRBV5-1 and TRBJ2-5; D is undetermined. In germline, CDR1 is SGHRS, CDR2 YFSETQ. There are 19 residues in the CDR3. V dropped 3 bases and J dropped 4 bases, with 28 bases sitting between them. DNA of the CDR3: TGCGCCAGCAGCTCGCAGTATAATCCTTGGAAATTGGTTCGAGAGACCCAGTACTTC. It encodes CASSSQYNPWKLVRETQYF.

The chain recombines TRBV7-8 with TRBJ2-2, with 9 bases identical to TRBD2. J lost 0 bases, V lost 0 bases, and 8 bases had no gene match. This CDR3 is built from 19 residues. CDR1 and CDR2 from the germline V gene are SGHVS and FQNEAQ. In nucleotides, the CDR3 is TGTGCCAGCAGCTTAGCGCGGGTGGCGGGAGGGCCGAACACCGGGGAGCTGTTTTTT. Translation: CASSLARVAGGPNTGELFF.

The chain couples TRBV9 to TRBJ2-1; 7 bases agree with TRBD2. The CDR3 is made up of 16 amino acids. Trimming removed 4 bases from V and 3 bases from J; junction bases left unmatched: 10. Germline loops: CDR1 SGDLS, CDR2 YYNGEE. The CDR3 is CASSPRSSGGYNEQFF. In DNA, the CDR3 is TGTGCCAGCAGCCCCCGTTCTAGCGGAGGCTACAATGAGCAGTTCTTC.

This chain connects TRBV2 to TRBJ2-1; D possibly uses TRBD1 or TRBD2 (5 bases each). The V end lost 6 bases, the J end lost 15 bases, and 21 bases lay between the germline ends. The CDR3 contains 13 residues. Per germline, CDR1 SNHLY and CDR2 FYNNEI. The CDR3 DNA reads as TGTGCCAGCAGCGCTCTTCGGGACGCTTCCCCGTTCTTC. The encoded protein is CASSALRDASPFF.

This chain connects TRBV2 to TRBJ1-6; D might be TRBD1 (6 bases). Germline loops: CDR1 SNHLY, CDR2 FYNNEI. V was cut by 4 bases and J by 0 bases, with 16 bases left in between. The CDR3 is made up of 18 amino acids. The CDR3 nucleotides read TGTGCCAGCAGTGTTCGAGGGGGTTCTAGCTCCTATAATTCACCCCTCCACTTT. Translating gives CASSVRGGSSSYNSPLHF.

The V gene is TRBV2, the J gene TRBJ1-5, with D tentatively TRBD1 (6 bases). Germline CDR1 is SNHLY and CDR2 is FYNNEI. V lost 6 bases and J lost 6, with 15 bases in between. CDR3 length: 14 amino acids. This CDR3 is CASRVAGGRQPQHF. CDR3 bases: TGTGCCAGCAGGGTAGCGGGGGGGCGTCAGCCCCAGCATTTT.